This T cell receptor beta chain was retrieved from a study of brain metastases from non-small cell lung cancer. This CDR3 region has 15 residues. Per germline, CDR1 MNHNS and CDR2 SASEGT. V trimming: 3 bases; J trimming: 8 bases; junction bases outside the gene matches: 9. Libraries were prepared by immunoSEQ multiplex PCR; TCRdb keeps only in-frame clonotypes and omits some of them. The sample records roughly 14,000 clones, around 83% being singletons. The sequenced material came from primary lung tumor tissue. The V call is TRBV6-1, the J call TRBJ1-4; 7 nucleotides match TRBD1. The TCR originated in a donor at least 40 years old with non-small cell lung cancer. CDR3 protein: CASSDLQGMGEKLFF. As DNA, the CDR3 is TGTGCCAGCAGTGACCTACAGGGGATGGGAGAAAAACTGTTTTTT.